This is a list of T cell receptor beta chains from one sample in a study of CD8+CD57+ T cells in acquired aplastic anemia. TCRdb passed the reads through MiXCR, listing each CDR3 protein once. The sample yields a few hundred thousand distinct CDR3 sequences, about 59% seen once. The sequencing sample was made of sorted CD4+, CD8+, or CD8+CD57+ T cells (not recorded which) from PBMCs. All receptors derive from a human donor in good health. Each CDR3 is given with its conserved first and last residue. The order of the fields is D gene, J gene, V gene, CDR3 protein. The D gene is left open where the match is weak.

d_gene: TRBD1; j_gene: TRBJ2-5; v_gene: TRBV7-8; CDR3aa: CASSRDSQGTQYF
d_gene: TRBD1; j_gene: TRBJ1-5; v_gene: TRBV9; CDR3aa: CASSATGGSNQPQHF
d_gene: .; j_gene: TRBJ2-7; v_gene: TRBV10-2; CDR3aa: CASSESRRYEQYF
d_gene: .; j_gene: TRBJ2-3; v_gene: TRBV7-8; CDR3aa: CASSLGIGRPASTDTQYF
d_gene: TRBD2; j_gene: TRBJ2-3; v_gene: TRBV4-1; CDR3aa: CASSQRNSGSGDTQYF
d_gene: TRBD1; j_gene: TRBJ2-7; v_gene: TRBV6-6; CDR3aa: CASRHRDRGQYEQYF
d_gene: .; j_gene: TRBJ2-7; v_gene: TRBV20-1; CDR3aa: CSAKDLSVPYEQYF
d_gene: .; j_gene: TRBJ1-1; v_gene: TRBV10-2; CDR3aa: CANGGLNTEAFF
d_gene: TRBD1; j_gene: TRBJ2-7; v_gene: TRBV20-1; CDR3aa: CSARGWDRDPYEQYF
d_gene: .; j_gene: TRBJ2-7; v_gene: TRBV29-1; CDR3aa: CSVAQNEQYF
d_gene: .; j_gene: TRBJ1-5; v_gene: TRBV2; CDR3aa: CASSAPSSNNQPQHF
d_gene: .; j_gene: TRBJ1-1; v_gene: TRBV20-1; CDR3aa: CSARERGRMNTEAFF
d_gene: .; j_gene: TRBJ1-2; v_gene: TRBV5-6; CDR3aa: CASSLNDGYTF
d_gene: .; j_gene: TRBJ1-1; v_gene: TRBV7-9; CDR3aa: CASKGGDTEAFF
d_gene: .; j_gene: TRBJ2-7; v_gene: TRBV7-8; CDR3aa: CASSLTQGVYEQYF
d_gene: TRBD2; j_gene: TRBJ2-5; v_gene: TRBV20-1; CDR3aa: CSASGRPPNQETQYF
d_gene: TRBD2; j_gene: TRBJ2-1; v_gene: TRBV11-2; CDR3aa: CASRLGLAGNEQFF
d_gene: .; j_gene: TRBJ1-1; v_gene: TRBV9; CDR3aa: CASSVDRLNTEAFF
d_gene: .; j_gene: TRBJ2-5; v_gene: TRBV10-3; CDR3aa: CASSQDRSGARKETQYF
d_gene: TRBD2; j_gene: TRBJ2-7; v_gene: TRBV7-8; CDR3aa: CASSLPLAGGSYEQYF
d_gene: TRBD2; j_gene: TRBJ2-1; v_gene: TRBV27; CDR3aa: CASMGLAGGRDEQFF
d_gene: .; j_gene: TRBJ2-7; v_gene: TRBV15; CDR3aa: CATSSPSRVTSHEQYF
d_gene: TRBD1; j_gene: TRBJ2-7; v_gene: TRBV10-1; CDR3aa: CASSQGASGQGAPKNEQYF
d_gene: .; j_gene: TRBJ2-7; v_gene: TRBV19; CDR3aa: CASSLRLVDYEQYF
d_gene: TRBD1; j_gene: TRBJ2-1; v_gene: TRBV7-2; CDR3aa: CASSLAVPGQGAQFF
d_gene: TRBD2; j_gene: TRBJ2-5; v_gene: TRBV7-9; CDR3aa: CASSLGFGGFQETQYF
d_gene: TRBD1; j_gene: TRBJ2-3; v_gene: TRBV5-4; CDR3aa: CASSSPGTGGYTQYF
d_gene: .; j_gene: TRBJ2-1; v_gene: TRBV29-1; CDR3aa: CSVVNPGGYNEQFF
d_gene: TRBD1; j_gene: TRBJ2-2; v_gene: TRBV14; CDR3aa: CASSQVGQVIAGELFF
d_gene: .; j_gene: TRBJ2-7; v_gene: TRBV7-6; CDR3aa: CASSLDVAGLFSYEQYF
d_gene: TRBD1; j_gene: TRBJ1-2; v_gene: TRBV10-2; CDR3aa: CASSAFGTGGSGYTF
d_gene: .; j_gene: TRBJ1-4; v_gene: TRBV6-6; CDR3aa: CATRFPSYGEKLFF
d_gene: TRBD2; j_gene: TRBJ2-1; v_gene: TRBV27; CDR3aa: CASSFGLEGNEQFF
d_gene: .; j_gene: TRBJ2-7; v_gene: TRBV28; CDR3aa: CASSDSGEGLYEQYF
d_gene: .; j_gene: TRBJ2-7; v_gene: TRBV2; CDR3aa: CASSITAFSYEQYF
d_gene: .; j_gene: TRBJ1-1; v_gene: TRBV12-3/TRBV12-4; CDR3aa: CASSLFGSRSEAFF